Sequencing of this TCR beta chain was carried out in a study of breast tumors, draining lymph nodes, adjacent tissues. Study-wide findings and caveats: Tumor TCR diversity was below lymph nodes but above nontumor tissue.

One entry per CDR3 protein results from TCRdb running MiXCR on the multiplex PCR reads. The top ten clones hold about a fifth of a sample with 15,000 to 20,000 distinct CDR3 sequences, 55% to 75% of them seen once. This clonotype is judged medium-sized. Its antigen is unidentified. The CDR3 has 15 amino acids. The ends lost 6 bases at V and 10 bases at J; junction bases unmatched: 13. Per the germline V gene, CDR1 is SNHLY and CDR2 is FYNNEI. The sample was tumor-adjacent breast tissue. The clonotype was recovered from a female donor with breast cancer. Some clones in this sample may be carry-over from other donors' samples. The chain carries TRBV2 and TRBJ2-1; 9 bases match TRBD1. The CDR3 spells CASSDPGTGNAEQFF. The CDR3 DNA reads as TGTGCCAGCAGCGACCCCGGGACAGGGAATGCAGAGCAGTTCTTC.